The TCR beta chain under discussion was sequenced for a study of blood T cell repertoires in COVID-19. As for the study in general: Researchers got acute and convalescent COVID-19 samples from the United States, Italy and Spain. Sources were T cells, B-cell-depleted T cells, or PBMCs; the material itself was cDNA or gDNA.

Germline V gene data show CDR1 as WNHNN and CDR2 as SYGVQD (reference sequence). The V end lost 7 bases, the J end lost 5 bases, and 20 bases lay between the germline ends. CDR3 length: 15 residues. As originally analysed: Amplification from reference gene primers served as the basis for estimated nucleated cell counts. The assay was immunoSEQ multiplex PCR, and TCRdb's table has in-frame clones only and misses some. The V and J calls and clone size were taken over from that table, and D and trimming were inferred from the DNA. Of 250,000 to 300,000 clones in the sample, less than 90% were seen once.

Material for sequencing was peripheral blood. The rearrangement uses TRBV10-1 and TRBJ2-5, with D maybe TRBD1 (7 bases). The receptor was isolated from a man aged 55 to 69 who had recovered from COVID-19. The CDR3 sequence: CASIRDSGLEETQYF. The CDR3 region has the DNA TGCGCCAGCATCCGGGACAGCGGGCTCGAGGAGACCCAGTACTTC.